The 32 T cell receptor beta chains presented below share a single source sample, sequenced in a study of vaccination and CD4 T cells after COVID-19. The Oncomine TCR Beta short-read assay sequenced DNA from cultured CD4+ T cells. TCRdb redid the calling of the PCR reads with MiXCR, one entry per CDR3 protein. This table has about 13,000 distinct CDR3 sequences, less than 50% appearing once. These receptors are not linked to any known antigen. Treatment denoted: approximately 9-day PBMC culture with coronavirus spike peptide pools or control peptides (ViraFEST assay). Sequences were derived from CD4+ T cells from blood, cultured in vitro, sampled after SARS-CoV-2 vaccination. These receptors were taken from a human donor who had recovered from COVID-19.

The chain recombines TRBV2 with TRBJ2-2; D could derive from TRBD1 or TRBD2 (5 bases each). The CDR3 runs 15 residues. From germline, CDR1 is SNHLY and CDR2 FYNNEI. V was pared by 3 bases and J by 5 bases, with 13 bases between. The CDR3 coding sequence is TGTGCCAGCAGTGATGTCGGGGCTGGAACCGGGGAGCTGTTTTTT. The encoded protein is CASSDVGAGTGELFF.

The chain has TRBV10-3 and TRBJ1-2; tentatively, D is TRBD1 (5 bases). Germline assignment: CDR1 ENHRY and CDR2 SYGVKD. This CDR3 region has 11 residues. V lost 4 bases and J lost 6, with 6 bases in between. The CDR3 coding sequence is TGTGCCATCAGTGCGGGGGATGGCTACACCTTC. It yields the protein CAISAGDGYTF.

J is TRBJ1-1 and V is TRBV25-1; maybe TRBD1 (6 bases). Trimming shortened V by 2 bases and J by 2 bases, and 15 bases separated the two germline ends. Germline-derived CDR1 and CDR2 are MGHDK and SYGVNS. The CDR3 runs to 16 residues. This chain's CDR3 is CASSEAGAGANTEAFF. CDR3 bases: TGTGCCAGCAGTGAAGCGGGAGCGGGGGCAAACACTGAAGCTTTCTTT.

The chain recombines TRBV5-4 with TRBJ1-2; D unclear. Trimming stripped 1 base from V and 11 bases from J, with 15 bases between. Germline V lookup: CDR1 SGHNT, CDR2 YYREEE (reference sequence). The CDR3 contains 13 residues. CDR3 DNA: TGTGCCAGCAGCTTGCTAGGGATCCGAGGTTACACCTTC. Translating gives CASSLLGIRGYTF.

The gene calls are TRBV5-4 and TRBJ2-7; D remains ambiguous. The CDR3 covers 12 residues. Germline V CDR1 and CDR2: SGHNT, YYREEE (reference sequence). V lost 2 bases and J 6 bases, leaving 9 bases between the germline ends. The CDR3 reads CASSLKGREQYF. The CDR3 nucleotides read TGTGCCAGCAGCTTAAAAGGTCGCGAGCAGTACTTC. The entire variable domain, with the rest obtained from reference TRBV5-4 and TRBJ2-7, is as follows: ETGVTQSPTHLIKTRGQQVTLRCSSQSGHNTVSWYQQALGQGPQFIFQYYREEENGRGNFPPRFSGLQFPNYSSELNVNALELDDSALYLCASSLKGREQYFGPGTRLTVT.

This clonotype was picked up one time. The CDR3 DNA reads as TGCAGTGCTAGGTTCAAGTACGAGCAGTACTTC. Its protein is CSARFKYEQYF. The rearrangement links TRBV20-1 to TRBJ2-7; D is undetermined. The CDR3 length is 11 residues. Trimming cost V 3 bases and J 4 bases, with 7 bases left between them. Germline loops: CDR1 DFQATT, CDR2 SNEGSKA (reference sequence).

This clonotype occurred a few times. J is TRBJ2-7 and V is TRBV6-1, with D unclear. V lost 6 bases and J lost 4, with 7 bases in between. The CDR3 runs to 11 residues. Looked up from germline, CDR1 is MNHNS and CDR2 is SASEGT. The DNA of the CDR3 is TGTGCCAGCAGGAGTGCATACGAGCAGTACTTC. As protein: CASRSAYEQYF.

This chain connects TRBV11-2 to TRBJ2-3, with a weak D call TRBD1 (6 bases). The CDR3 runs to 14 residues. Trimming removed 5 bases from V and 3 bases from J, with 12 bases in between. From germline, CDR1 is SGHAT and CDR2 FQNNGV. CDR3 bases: TGTGCCAGCAGCGTCACAGGGTTGACAGATACGCAGTATTTT. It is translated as CASSVTGLTDTQYF. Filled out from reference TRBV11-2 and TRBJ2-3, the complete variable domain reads EAGVAQSPRYKIIEKRQSVAFWCNPISGHATLYWYQQILGQGPKLLIQFQNNGVVDDSQLPKDRFSAERLKGVDSTLKIQPAKLEDSAVYLCASSVTGLTDTQYFGPGTRLTVL.

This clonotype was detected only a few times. The CDR3 nucleotides read TGCAGTGCTAGAGAGGAAGACCTATTCAAAGCTGAAGCTTTCTTT. Translating gives CSAREEDLFKAEAFF. The chain uses TRBV20-1 and TRBJ1-1; no reliable D call. This CDR3 has 15 amino acids. Trimming stripped 0 bases from V and 6 bases from J, with 17 bases between. Germline lookup yields CDR1 DFQATT and CDR2 SNEGSKA (reference sequence).

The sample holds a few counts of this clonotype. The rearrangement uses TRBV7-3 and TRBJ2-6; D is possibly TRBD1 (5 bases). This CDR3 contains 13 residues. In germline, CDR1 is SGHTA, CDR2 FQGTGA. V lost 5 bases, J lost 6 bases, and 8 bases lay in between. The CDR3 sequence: CASSPGQANVLTF. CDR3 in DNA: TGTGCCAGCAGCCCCGGACAGGCCAACGTCCTGACTTTC.

CDR3 sequence (DNA): TGTGCCAGCAGATTAGCGGGGGGTCTCCTGACGGGGGAGCTGTTTTTT. The encoded protein is CASRLAGGLLTGELFF. V and J are TRBV6-1 and TRBJ2-2; TRBD2 matches at 10 bases. Germline CDR1 and CDR2: MNHNS and SASEGT. J gave up 8 bases and V 6 bases, and 12 bases lay outside the gene matches. The CDR3 is made up of 16 amino acids.

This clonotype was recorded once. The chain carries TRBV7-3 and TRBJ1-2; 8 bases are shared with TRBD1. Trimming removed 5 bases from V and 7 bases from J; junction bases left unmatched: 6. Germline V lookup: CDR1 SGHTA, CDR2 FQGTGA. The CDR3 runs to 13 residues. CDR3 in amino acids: CASSTDRVFGYTF. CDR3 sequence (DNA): TGTGCCAGCAGCACGGACAGGGTCTTTGGCTACACCTTC.

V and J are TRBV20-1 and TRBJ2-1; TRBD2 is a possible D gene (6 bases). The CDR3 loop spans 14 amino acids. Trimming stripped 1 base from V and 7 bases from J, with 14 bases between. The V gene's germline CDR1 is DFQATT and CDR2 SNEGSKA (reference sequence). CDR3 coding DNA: TGCAGTGCTAGAGTGGGTGAGGGAGGAAATGAGCAGTTCTTC. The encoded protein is CSARVGEGGNEQFF.

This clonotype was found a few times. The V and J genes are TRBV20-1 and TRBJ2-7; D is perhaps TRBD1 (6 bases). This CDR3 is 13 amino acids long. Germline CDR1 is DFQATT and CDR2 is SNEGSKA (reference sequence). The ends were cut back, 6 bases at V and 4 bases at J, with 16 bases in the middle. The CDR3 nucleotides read TGCAGTGCCCGGCAGGGGAGATTTTACGAGCAGTACTTC. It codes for CSARQGRFYEQYF.

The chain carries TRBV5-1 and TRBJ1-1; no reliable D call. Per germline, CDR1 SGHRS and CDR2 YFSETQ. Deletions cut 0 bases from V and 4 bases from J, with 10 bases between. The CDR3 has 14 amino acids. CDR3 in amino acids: CASSLDLRGTEAFF. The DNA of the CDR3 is TGCGCCAGCAGCTTGGACCTCCGGGGCACTGAAGCTTTCTTT.

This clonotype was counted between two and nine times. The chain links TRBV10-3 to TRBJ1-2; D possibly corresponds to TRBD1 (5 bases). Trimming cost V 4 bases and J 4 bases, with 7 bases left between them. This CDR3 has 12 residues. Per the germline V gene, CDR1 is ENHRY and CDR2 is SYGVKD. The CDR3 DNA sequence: TGTGCCATCAGTGCACAGGCCTATGGCTACACCTTC. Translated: CAISAQAYGYTF.

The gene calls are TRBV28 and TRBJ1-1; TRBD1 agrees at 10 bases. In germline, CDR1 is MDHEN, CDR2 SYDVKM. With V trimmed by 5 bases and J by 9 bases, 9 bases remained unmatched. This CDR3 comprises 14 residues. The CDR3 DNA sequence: TGTGCCAGCAGTCTCGGACAGGGGGGGGATAAAGCTTTCTTT. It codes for CASSLGQGGDKAFF.

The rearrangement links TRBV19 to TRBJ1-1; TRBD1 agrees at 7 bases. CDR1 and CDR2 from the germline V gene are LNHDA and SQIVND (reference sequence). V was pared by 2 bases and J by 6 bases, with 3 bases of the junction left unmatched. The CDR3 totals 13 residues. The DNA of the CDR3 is TGTGCCAGTAGTATAAAGACAGGGTCTGAAGCTTTCTTT. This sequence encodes CASSIKTGSEAFF.

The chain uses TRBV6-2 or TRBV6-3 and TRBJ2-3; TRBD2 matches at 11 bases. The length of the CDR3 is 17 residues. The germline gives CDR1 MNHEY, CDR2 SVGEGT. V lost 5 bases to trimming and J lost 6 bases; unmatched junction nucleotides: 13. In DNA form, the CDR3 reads TGTGCCAGCAGTCCTGGATTGACTAGCGGGGTATTCGATACGCAGTATTTT. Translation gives CASSPGLTSGVFDTQYF.

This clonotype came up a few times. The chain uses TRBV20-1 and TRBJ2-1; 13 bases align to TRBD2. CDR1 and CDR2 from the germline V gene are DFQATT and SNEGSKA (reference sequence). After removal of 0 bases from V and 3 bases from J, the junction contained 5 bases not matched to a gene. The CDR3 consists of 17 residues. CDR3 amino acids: CSARDPGTSGDYNEQFF. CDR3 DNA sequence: TGCAGTGCTAGAGATCCAGGGACTAGCGGGGACTACAATGAGCAGTTCTTC.

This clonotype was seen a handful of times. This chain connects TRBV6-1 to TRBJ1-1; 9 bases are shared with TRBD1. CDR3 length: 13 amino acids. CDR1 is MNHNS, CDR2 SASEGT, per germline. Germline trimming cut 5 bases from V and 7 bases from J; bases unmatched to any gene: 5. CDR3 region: CASSQTGGSEAFF. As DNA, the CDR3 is TGTGCCAGCAGTCAGACAGGGGGAAGTGAAGCTTTCTTT.

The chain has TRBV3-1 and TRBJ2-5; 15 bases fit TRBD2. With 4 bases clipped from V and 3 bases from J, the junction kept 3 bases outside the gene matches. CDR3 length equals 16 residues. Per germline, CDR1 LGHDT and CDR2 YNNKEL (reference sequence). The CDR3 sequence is CASSPGLAGGEETQYF. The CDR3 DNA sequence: TGTGCCAGCAGCCCGGGACTAGCGGGGGGAGAAGAGACCCAGTACTTC.

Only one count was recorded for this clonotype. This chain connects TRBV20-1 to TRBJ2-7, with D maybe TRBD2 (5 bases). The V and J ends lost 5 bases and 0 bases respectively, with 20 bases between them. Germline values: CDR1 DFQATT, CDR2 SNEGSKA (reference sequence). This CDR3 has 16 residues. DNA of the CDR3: TGCAGTGCTCTAAGAGCGGACGGTGCGAGCTCCTACGAGCAGTACTTC. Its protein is CSALRADGASSYEQYF.

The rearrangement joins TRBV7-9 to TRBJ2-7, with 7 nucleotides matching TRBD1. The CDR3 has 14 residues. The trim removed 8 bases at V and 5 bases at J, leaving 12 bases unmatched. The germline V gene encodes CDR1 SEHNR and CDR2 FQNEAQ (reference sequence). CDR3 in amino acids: CASGPQQGSHEQYF. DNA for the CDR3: TGTGCCAGCGGGCCCCAACAGGGGTCCCACGAGCAGTACTTC.

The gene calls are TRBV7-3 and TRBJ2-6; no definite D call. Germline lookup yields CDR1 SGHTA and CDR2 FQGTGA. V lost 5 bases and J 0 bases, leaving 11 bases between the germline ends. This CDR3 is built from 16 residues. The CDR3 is CASSAYRNSGANVLTF. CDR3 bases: TGTGCCAGCAGCGCCTACCGAAACTCTGGGGCCAACGTCCTGACTTTC.

The CDR3 is CASSLVAGKETQYF. The CDR3 DNA follows: TGTGCCAGCAGCTTAGTTGCAGGGAAAGAGACCCAGTACTTC. The chain is built from TRBV7-9 and TRBJ2-5, with a weak D call TRBD1 (5 bases). This CDR3 contains 14 residues. V shed 1 base and J shed 3 bases, with 9 bases lying between them. Germline CDR1 is SEHNR and CDR2 is FQNEAQ (reference sequence).

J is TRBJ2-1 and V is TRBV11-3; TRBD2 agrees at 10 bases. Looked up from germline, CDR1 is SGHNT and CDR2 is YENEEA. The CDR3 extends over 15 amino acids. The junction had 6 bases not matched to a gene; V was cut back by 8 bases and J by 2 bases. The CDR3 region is CASSPLAGAYNEQFF. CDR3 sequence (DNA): TGTGCCAGCTCACCTCTAGCGGGAGCCTACAATGAGCAGTTCTTC.

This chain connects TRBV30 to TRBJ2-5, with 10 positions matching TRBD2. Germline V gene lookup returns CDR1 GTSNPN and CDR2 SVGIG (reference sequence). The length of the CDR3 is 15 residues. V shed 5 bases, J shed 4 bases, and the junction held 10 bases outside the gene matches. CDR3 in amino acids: CAWALAGGSRETQYF. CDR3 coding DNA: TGTGCCTGGGCCTTAGCGGGGGGCTCCCGAGAGACCCAGTACTTC.

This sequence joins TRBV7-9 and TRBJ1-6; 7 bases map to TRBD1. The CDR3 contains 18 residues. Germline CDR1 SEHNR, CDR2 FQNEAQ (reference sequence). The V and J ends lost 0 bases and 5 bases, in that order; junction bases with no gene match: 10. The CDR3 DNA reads TGTGCCAGCAGCTTAGCCTCTGGGACAGCCCTCCATAATTCACCCCTCCACTTT. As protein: CASSLASGTALHNSPLHF.

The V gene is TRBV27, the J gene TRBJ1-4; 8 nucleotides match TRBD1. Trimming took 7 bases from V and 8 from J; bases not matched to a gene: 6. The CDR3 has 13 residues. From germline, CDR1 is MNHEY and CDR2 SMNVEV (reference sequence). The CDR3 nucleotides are TGTGCCAGCACCTCAGGGGGCCGGGAAAAACTGTTTTTT. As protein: CASTSGGREKLFF.

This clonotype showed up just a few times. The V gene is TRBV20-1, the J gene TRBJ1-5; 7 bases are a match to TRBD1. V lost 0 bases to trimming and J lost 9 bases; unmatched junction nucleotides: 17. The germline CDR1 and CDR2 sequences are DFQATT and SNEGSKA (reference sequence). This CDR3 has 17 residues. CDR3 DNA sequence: TGCAGTGCTAGAGAGAGGACAGGCGGCGAGGATCGGAGGCCCCAGCATTTT. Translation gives CSARERTGGEDRRPQHF.

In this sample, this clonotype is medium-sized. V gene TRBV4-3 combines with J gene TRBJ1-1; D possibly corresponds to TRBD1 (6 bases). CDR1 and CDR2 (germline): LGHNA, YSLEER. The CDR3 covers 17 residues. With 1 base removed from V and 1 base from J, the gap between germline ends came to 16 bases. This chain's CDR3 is CASSQAGQGYPNTEAFF. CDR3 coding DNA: TGCGCCAGCAGCCAAGCGGGCCAGGGGTATCCGAACACTGAAGCTTTCTTT.